The 23 T cell receptor beta chains below all came from one sample that was sequenced in a study of blood T cell repertoires in COVID-19. The data were produced by immunoSEQ multiplex PCR, yet TCRdb's version contains in-frame clones alone and is incomplete. The sample contains 150,000 to 180,000 clones, roughly four fifths of which appear only once. Input material: peripheral blood. The receptor set was obtained from an older woman with COVID-19, enrolled during active disease.

The chain uses TRBV6-1 and TRBJ1-2; TRBD1 aligns across 8 bases. Losses at the gene ends were 1 base for V and 7 bases for J; bases not matched to a gene: 8. The germline V gene encodes CDR1 MNHNS and CDR2 SASEGT. The CDR3 covers 15 residues. CDR3 nucleotides: TGTGCCAGCAGTGAAGGGACCAGGGGGCAGGGTGGCTACACCTTC. Its translation: CASSEGTRGQGGYTF.

The rearrangement links TRBV2 to TRBJ2-3; maybe TRBD1 (5 bases). The V end was cut by 4 bases, the J end by 1 base, with 9 bases between. The CDR3 extends over 14 amino acids. Germline assignment: CDR1 SNHLY and CDR2 FYNNEI. The CDR3 here is CASSGQTRTDTQYF. The CDR3 DNA sequence: TGTGCCAGCAGTGGACAGACTCGCACAGATACGCAGTATTTT.

The chain combines TRBV7-6 with TRBJ1-1; perhaps TRBD1 as D (6 bases). Germline lookup yields CDR1 SGHVS and CDR2 FNYEAQ. The CDR3 covers 16 residues. V dropped 1 base and J dropped 4 bases, with 16 bases sitting between them. DNA for the CDR3: TGTGCCAGCAGCTTAGGAACAGGGTATACGAGCACTGAAGCTTTCTTT. Protein: CASSLGTGYTSTEAFF.

The chain combines TRBV7-3 with TRBJ2-3; no definite D call. This CDR3 comprises 16 residues. CDR1 is SGHTA, CDR2 FQGTGA, per germline. V was clipped by 1 base and J by 1 base, with 12 bases between them. The CDR3 loop reads CASSLRAGARTDTQYF. In DNA form, the CDR3 reads TGTGCCAGCAGCTTAAGAGCTGGAGCTCGCACAGATACGCAGTATTTT.

The chain joins TRBV9 to TRBJ2-1; perhaps TRBD2 as D (6 bases). The CDR3 is made up of 16 amino acids. Trimming took 0 bases from V and 8 from J, leaving 18 bases between them. Germline loops: CDR1 SGDLS, CDR2 YYNGEE. As DNA, the CDR3 is TGTGCCAGCAGCGTAGGGCCAGCCGGAGGGGACGATGAGCAGTTCTTC. It specifies CASSVGPAGGDDEQFF.

The count of this clone is one. This rearrangement joins TRBV18 to TRBJ2-7; D gene uncertain. V lost 5 bases and J 2 bases, leaving 13 bases between the germline ends. The germline V gene encodes CDR1 KGHSH and CDR2 LQKENI. This CDR3 comprises 14 residues. The CDR3, as DNA: TGTGCCAGCTCAGATGGGCCCGCAGCCTACGAGCAGTACTTC. Protein product: CASSDGPAAYEQYF.

J is TRBJ1-1 and V is TRBV18; TRBD1 matches at 7 bases. Germline CDR1 reads KGHSH; CDR2 reads LQKENI. The CDR3 spans 17 residues. Trimming at V came to 2 bases and at J to 0 bases, leaving 9 bases not matched to a gene. Written as DNA, the CDR3 is TGTGCCAGCTCACCAGGGTCCCAGGGGGTAATGAACACTGAAGCTTTCTTT. Translated, it gives CASSPGSQGVMNTEAFF.

The chain couples TRBV9 to TRBJ1-1; TRBD1 is a possible D gene (6 bases). V gave up 4 bases and J gave up 4 bases, with 14 bases separating them. The CDR3 covers 14 residues. Germline loops: CDR1 SGDLS, CDR2 YYNGEE. CDR3 residues: CASSPRTVGTEAFF. Here the CDR3 DNA reads TGTGCCAGCAGCCCAAGGACAGTGGGCACTGAAGCTTTCTTT.

The rearrangement joins TRBV27 to TRBJ2-1; 8 nucleotides agree with TRBD1. The germline V gene encodes CDR1 MNHEY and CDR2 SMNVEV (reference sequence). The J segment lost 4 bases and the V segment lost 2 bases, leaving 1 base of the junction unmatched. The CDR3 contains 14 residues. The CDR3 loop is CASSLDRGYNEQFF. The CDR3 DNA follows: TGTGCCAGCAGTTTAGACAGGGGATACAATGAGCAGTTCTTC.

This chain uses TRBV6-2 or TRBV6-3 with TRBJ1-6, with no clear D. Trimming removed 2 bases from V and 0 bases from J, with 11 bases in between. CDR1 MNHEY and CDR2 SVGEGT come from the germline V gene. The CDR3 sequence is 17 residues long. CDR3 amino acids: CASSYKGRGSYNSPLHF. CDR3 in DNA: TGTGCCAGCAGTTACAAGGGCCGGGGCTCCTATAATTCACCCCTCCACTTT.

The gene calls are TRBV2 and TRBJ2-4; a possible D gene is TRBD2 (6 bases). The CDR3 covers 15 residues. Germline V gene data show CDR1 as SNHLY and CDR2 as FYNNEI. With 4 bases removed from V and 0 bases from J, the gap between germline ends came to 10 bases. The CDR3 region is CASSVGTLAKNIQYF. The CDR3, as DNA: TGTGCCAGCAGTGTCGGGACTCTAGCCAAAAACATTCAGTACTTC.

This sequence joins TRBV29-1 and TRBJ2-3, with 11 bases lining up with TRBD2. The ends lost 7 bases at V and 1 base at J; junction bases unmatched: 4. The CDR3 consists of 14 residues. The V gene's germline CDR1 is SQVTM and CDR2 ANQGSEA. The CDR3 sequence is CSGSGRGGTDTQYF. CDR3 coding DNA: TGCAGCGGTAGCGGGAGGGGCGGCACAGATACGCAGTATTTT.

V usage is TRBV18 and J usage is TRBJ2-1; D is ambiguous. CDR3 size: 11 residues. V gave up 3 bases and J gave up 10 bases, with 7 bases separating them. Germline V lookup: CDR1 KGHSH, CDR2 LQKENI. CDR3 sequence (DNA): TGTGCCAGCTCACCGGCAGAAGAGCAGTTCTTC. This gives the protein CASSPAEEQFF.

The gene calls are TRBV19 and TRBJ1-4; D gene ambiguous. CDR3 size: 14 residues. The germline gives CDR1 LNHDA, CDR2 SQIVND (reference sequence). V gave up 5 bases and J gave up 8 bases, with 15 bases separating them. The CDR3 is CASSSAPRREKLFF. CDR3 DNA: TGTGCCAGTAGTTCGGCACCGAGGCGAGAAAAACTGTTTTTT.

The V gene is TRBV6-5, the J gene TRBJ1-2; D may be TRBD1 (5 bases). The germline V and J ends were trimmed by 2 bases and 8 bases, with 15 bases remaining between them. This CDR3 is 14 amino acids long. CDR1 is MNHEY and CDR2 is SVGAGI in the germline V gene. The CDR3, as DNA: TGTGCCAGCAGTTACCGGGGCGGGGGAAGGGGCTACACCTTC. Translation gives CASSYRGGGRGYTF.

This chain connects TRBV5-1 to TRBJ1-1; the D gene is possibly TRBD1 (6 bases). Trimming took off 6 bases at V and 2 bases at J, with 17 bases between the two ends. The CDR3 is made up of 15 amino acids. The germline V gene has CDR1 SGHRS and CDR2 YFSETQ. The CDR3 loop is CASIPSQGFNTEAFF. The CDR3 bases are TGCGCCAGCATCCCGAGTCAGGGGTTCAACACTGAAGCTTTCTTT.

This chain joins TRBV27 and TRBJ2-7, with TRBD1 as a possible D gene (5 bases). Trimming took off 5 bases at V and 6 bases at J, with 17 bases between the two ends. Germline-derived CDR1 and CDR2 are MNHEY and SMNVEV (reference sequence). The CDR3 runs to 14 residues. The CDR3, as DNA: TGTGCCAGCAGTCTCACTCCAGGGTCCCGCGAGCAGTACTTC. Residues: CASSLTPGSREQYF.

The rearrangement uses TRBV9 and TRBJ1-4, with TRBD1 as a possible D gene (6 bases). Germline CDR1 is SGDLS and CDR2 is YYNGEE. Trimming took 3 bases from V and 7 from J, leaving 16 bases between them. This CDR3 contains 15 residues. DNA of the CDR3: TGTGCCAGCAGCGCGACCGGGACAATGGGTGAAAAACTGTTTTTT. Protein: CASSATGTMGEKLFF.

This chain connects TRBV6-6 to TRBJ2-2; 11 bases agree with TRBD2. The trim removed 3 bases at V and 4 bases at J, leaving 4 bases unmatched. Germline CDR1 MNHNY, CDR2 SVGAGI (reference sequence). The length of the CDR3 is 16 residues. Here the CDR3 reads CASSYELAGVTGELFF. In nucleotides, the CDR3 is TGTGCCAGCAGTTATGAACTAGCGGGGGTCACCGGGGAGCTGTTTTTT.

The chain links TRBV19 to TRBJ2-1; tentative D call: TRBD2 (6 bases). CDR1 and CDR2 (germline): LNHDA, SQIVND (reference sequence). Between the trimmed V and J ends, which lost 7 bases and 3 bases, there was a span of 13 bases. This CDR3 has 14 residues. The CDR3 protein is CASKAGMGYNEQFF. DNA for the CDR3: TGTGCCAGTAAGGCGGGAATGGGCTACAATGAGCAGTTCTTC. Full variable domain (remainder filled in from reference TRBV19 and TRBJ2-1): DGGITQSPKYLFRKEGQNVTLSCEQNLNHDAMYWYRQDPGQGLRLIYYSQIVNDFQKGDIAEGYSVSREKKESFPLTVTSAQKNPTAFYLCASKAGMGYNEQFFGPGTRLTVL.

The V and J genes are TRBV5-1 and TRBJ2-2; a possible D gene is TRBD1 (6 bases). The CDR3 runs to 13 residues. The germline gives CDR1 SGHRS, CDR2 YFSETQ. The V gene lost 4 bases and the J gene lost 9 bases, with 13 bases spanning the gap. CDR3 protein: CASSPQGTRELFF. The CDR3, as DNA: TGCGCCAGCAGCCCGCAGGGGACCCGGGAGCTGTTTTTT.

This chain connects TRBV5-4 to TRBJ2-6, with D unclear. The CDR3 sequence is 14 residues long. Germline values: CDR1 SGHNT, CDR2 YYREEE (reference sequence). Trimming took 2 bases from V and 2 from J, leaving 5 bases between them. CDR3 region: CASSFRAGANVLTF. CDR3 coding DNA: TGTGCCAGCAGCTTTAGAGCTGGGGCCAACGTCCTGACTTTC.

The genes are TRBV29-1 and TRBJ2-2; 9 positions agree with TRBD2. Germline values: CDR1 SQVTM, CDR2 ANQGSEA. CDR3 length equals 17 residues. The trim removed 1 base at V and 5 bases at J, leaving 11 bases unmatched. CDR3 loop: CSVEVNSGGRWTGELFF. The CDR3 DNA is TGCAGCGTTGAAGTAAATAGCGGGGGTAGGTGGACCGGGGAGCTGTTTTTT.